This TCR beta chain was retrieved from a study of blood T cell repertoires in COVID-19 (TCRdb year 2020). Study-wide context: Samples from collaborators originated in the United States, Italy and Spain and spanned both the acute and convalescent phases of COVID-19. The prospective study material was composed of cDNA or gDNA derived from T cells, B-cell-depleted T cells, or PBMCs. The dataset comprised deeply sampled blood TCRbeta repertoires from subjects exposed to, actively infected with, or recovered from COVID-19. The repertoires were released in a freely available public database meant as a resource for research on the immune response to SARS-CoV-2. Samples were obtained from the ongoing ImmuneRACE study (first 160 participants) and from roughly 1,300 subjects provided by 6 global collaborators. The sample metadata nearly always contained a de-identified subject ID, COVID-19 status, age in years and sex. Where available, HLA class I and class II types were obtained from metadata supplied by the sample provider rather than from assay-based typing. The study at large found these results: Clinical and demographic metadata were provided uncurated, with the amount varying by source and participant.

The CDR3 contains 14 residues, cysteine and phenylalanine counted. Of the read, only the CDR3 DNA is kept; its 42 bases are in frame from base 1. Deletion took 0 bases off V and 7 bases off J, with a span of 10 bases between the germline ends. CDR1 LGHNA and CDR2 YNFKEQ were looked up in the germline V gene. Points on this clone: Its antigen remains undetermined. Base qualities are missing; no much larger clone stands one base away.

TCRbeta CDR3 regions were amplified from genomic DNA using the immunoSEQ Assay, a bias-controlled multiplex PCR. Concerning the study's data processing: Nucleated cell counts per sample were estimated from amplification of reference gene primers within the assay. To quantify the absolute abundance of each unique TCRbeta CDR3 rearrangement, sequence reads were collapsed and filtered. For each sample, productive Simpson clonality was calculated by taking the square root of Simpson's diversity index across productive rearrangements. TCRdb's version of the immuneACCESS table is confined to in-frame rearrangements and falls short of the full clone set. An unresolved V gene accounts for under half of the shortfall where checked; the remainder is of unknown origin. The V and J calls and clone size come from that table; D and trimming were worked out from the DNA. The table for this sample lists approximately 250,000 clones; 80% to 90% of them were counted only once. The top ten clones comprise approximately 4.5% of the sample.

Participants in the prospective study were aged roughly 18 to 100 years, lived in 20 to 30 United States geographic areas, and enrolled through a virtual design. Cohort assignment in the prospective study relied on participant-reported clinical history from a screening survey and a study questionnaire. In the prospective study, mobile phlebotomists collected whole blood, serum and a nasopharyngeal or oropharyngeal swab from each participant. Over a roughly 2-month period, participants in the prospective study had the option of providing additional blood draws and questionnaires. Blood samples from the prospective study were shipped frozen or at room temperature prior to DNA extraction.

Sequenced input: PBMCs or T cells enriched from blood (not recorded which). The source is a man aged 30 to 39 with acute COVID-19. The chain is assembled from TRBV4-2 and TRBJ1-5; no D gene call is confident. The CDR3 amino acid sequence is: CASSQDSGEQPQHF. The bases read TGTGCCAGCAGCCAAGATTCGGGTGAGCAGCCCCAGCATTTT.